The present T cell receptor (beta chain) was sequenced within a study of CD8+ T cells in alopecia areata. Study-level background: Treated patients swallowed 5 to 10 mg of oral tofacitinib twice daily.

Whole-study results and caveats: Lesional scalp, notably in alopecia totalis/universalis, had clonality above that of normal scalp.

Obtained from alopecia areata patients were lesional scalp punch biopsies along with peripheral blood. Of note for this clone: The antigen remains unidentified.

Trimming cost V 8 bases and J 0 bases; bases outside gene matches: 13. CDR3 length equals 17 residues. Germline CDR1 is MDHEN and CDR2 is SYDVKM. The authors extracted RNA and reverse transcribed it into cDNA as the sequencing template. Libraries were prepared by immunoSEQ multiplex PCR; TCRdb keeps only in-frame clonotypes and omits some of them. The table shows roughly 97,000 clones, with about 40% occurring only once. The TCR originated in a human donor with alopecia areata. The sequenced sample was CD4+ T cells sorted from blood. The V call is TRBV28, the J call TRBJ1-2; 9 bases agree with TRBD1. The CDR3 loop is CASVTPGQGPANYGYTF. The CDR3 DNA sequence: TGTGCCAGCGTGACTCCGGGACAGGGCCCAGCTAACTATGGCTACACCTTC.